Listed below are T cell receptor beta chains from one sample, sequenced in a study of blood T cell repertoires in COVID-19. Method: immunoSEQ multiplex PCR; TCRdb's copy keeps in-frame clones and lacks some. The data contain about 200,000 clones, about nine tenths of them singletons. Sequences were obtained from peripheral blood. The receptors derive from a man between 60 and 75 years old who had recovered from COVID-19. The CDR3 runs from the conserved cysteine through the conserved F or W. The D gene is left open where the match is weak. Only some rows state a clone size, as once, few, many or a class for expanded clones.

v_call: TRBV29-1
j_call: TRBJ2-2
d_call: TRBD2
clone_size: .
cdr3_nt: TGCAGCGTTGCGACTAGCGGGGTACCTAACACCGGGGAGCTGTTTTTT
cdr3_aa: CSVATSGVPNTGELFF

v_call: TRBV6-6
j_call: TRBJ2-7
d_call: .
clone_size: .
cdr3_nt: TGTGCCAGCAGTTACACCGGGATTGGTTACGAGCAGTACTTC
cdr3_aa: CASSYTGIGYEQYF

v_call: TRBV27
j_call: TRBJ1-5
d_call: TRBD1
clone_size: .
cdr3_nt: TGTGCCAGCAGTACAGGGGAAAATCAGCCCCAGCATTTT
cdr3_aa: CASSTGENQPQHF

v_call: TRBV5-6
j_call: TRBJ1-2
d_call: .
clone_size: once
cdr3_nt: TGTGCCAGCAGCTTGCAGGCTAACTATGGCTACACCTTC
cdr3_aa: CASSLQANYGYTF

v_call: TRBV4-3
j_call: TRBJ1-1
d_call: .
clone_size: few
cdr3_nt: TGCGCCAGCAGCCAAGAGCCCAGGAACACTGAAGCTTTCTTT
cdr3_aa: CASSQEPRNTEAFF

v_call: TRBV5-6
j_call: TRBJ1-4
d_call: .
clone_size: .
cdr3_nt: TGTGCCAGCAGCACAGACGGAAATAATGAAAAACTGTTTTTT
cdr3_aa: CASSTDGNNEKLFF

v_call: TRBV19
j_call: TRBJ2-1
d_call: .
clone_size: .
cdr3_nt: TGTGCCAGTAGTATGCGGCTGGGCAATGAGCAGTTCTTC
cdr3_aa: CASSMRLGNEQFF

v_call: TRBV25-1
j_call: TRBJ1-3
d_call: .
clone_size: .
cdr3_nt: TGTGCCAGCAGTGAATGGAAGGGGTCAGGAAACACCATATATTTT
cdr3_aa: CASSEWKGSGNTIYF

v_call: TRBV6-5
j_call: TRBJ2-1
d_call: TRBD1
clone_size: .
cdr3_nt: TGTGCCAGCATTTTAGGACAGGGGGGTTACAATGAGCAGTTCTTC
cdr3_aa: CASILGQGGYNEQFF

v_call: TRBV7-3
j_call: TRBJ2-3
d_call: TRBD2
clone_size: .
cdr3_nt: TGTGCCAGCAGCCGCGTTAGCGGGGGGGTACCAGATACGCAGTATTTT
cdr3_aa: CASSRVSGGVPDTQYF

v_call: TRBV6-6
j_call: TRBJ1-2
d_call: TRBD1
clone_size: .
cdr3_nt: TGTGCCAGCAGTCGGACCACAGGGGCGGTTGACGTGTGGGGCTACACCTTC
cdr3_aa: CASSRTTGAVDVWGYTF

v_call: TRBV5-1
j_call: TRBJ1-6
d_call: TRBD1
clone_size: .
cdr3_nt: TGCGCCAGCAGCGTGGGACAGGAGAATTCACCCCTCCACTTT
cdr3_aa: CASSVGQENSPLHF

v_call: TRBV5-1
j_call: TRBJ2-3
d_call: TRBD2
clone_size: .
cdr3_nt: TGCGCCAGCAGCTCACTAGCGGGGGGGGCAGATACGCAGTATTTT
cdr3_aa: CASSSLAGGADTQYF

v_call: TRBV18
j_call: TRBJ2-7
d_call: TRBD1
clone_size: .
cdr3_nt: TGTGCCAGCTCCCTTTATGGACAGGGAATCGTCGAGCAGTACTTC
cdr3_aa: CASSLYGQGIVEQYF

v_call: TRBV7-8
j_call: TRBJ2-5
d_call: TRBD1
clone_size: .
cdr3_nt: TGTGCCAGCAGCCGCCTTCGAGGACAGGGACAAGAGACCCAGTACTTC
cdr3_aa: CASSRLRGQGQETQYF

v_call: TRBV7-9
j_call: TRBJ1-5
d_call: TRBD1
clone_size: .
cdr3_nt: TGTGCCAGCAGCTTAACAGGGGGCCAGCCCCAGCATTTT
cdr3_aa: CASSLTGGQPQHF

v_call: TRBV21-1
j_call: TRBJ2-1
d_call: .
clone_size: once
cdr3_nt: TGTGCCAGCAGCAAACCATACAGGGGACTAGCGGGGAATGAGCAGTTCTTC
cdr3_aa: CASSKPYRGLAGNEQFF

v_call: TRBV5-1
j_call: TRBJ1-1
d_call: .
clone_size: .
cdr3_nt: TGCGCCAGCAGCGCGCGAGACAGGCAATACACTGAAGCTTTCTTT
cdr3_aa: CASSARDRQYTEAFF

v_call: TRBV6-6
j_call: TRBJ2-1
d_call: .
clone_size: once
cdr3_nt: TGTGCCAGCACACCGGAGGGCCATGAGCAGTTCTTC
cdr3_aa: CASTPEGHEQFF

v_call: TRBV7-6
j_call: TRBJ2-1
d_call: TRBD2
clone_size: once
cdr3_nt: TGTGCCAGCAGCTTAGTGGCGGGGGGGCCGGGCTCCTACAATGAGCAGTTCTTC
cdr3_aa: CASSLVAGGPGSYNEQFF

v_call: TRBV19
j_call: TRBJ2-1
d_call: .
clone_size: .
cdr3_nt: TGTGCCAGTAGTCGGATATCTGGAGACTACAATGAGCAGTTCTTC
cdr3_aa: CASSRISGDYNEQFF

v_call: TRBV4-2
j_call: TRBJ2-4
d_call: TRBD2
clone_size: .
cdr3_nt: TGTGCCAGCAGCCAAGAACGGAGCGGGAGCGCCAAAAACATTCAGTACTTC
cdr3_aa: CASSQERSGSAKNIQYF

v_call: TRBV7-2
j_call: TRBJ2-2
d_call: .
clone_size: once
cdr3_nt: TGTGCCAGCAGTCCCCCCGGGGGTACCGGGGAGCTGTTTTTT
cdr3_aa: CASSPPGGTGELFF

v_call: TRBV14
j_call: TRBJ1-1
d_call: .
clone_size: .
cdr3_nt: TGTGCCAGCAGCCATGCACCCTGGAGAGGGAACCCTGAAGCTTTCTTT
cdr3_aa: CASSHAPWRGNPEAFF

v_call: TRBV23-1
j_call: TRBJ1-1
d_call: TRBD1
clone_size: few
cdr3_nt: TGCGCCAGCAGTCTAAACGGGCCGGACAGGCCGGGTTGGATGAACACTGAAGCTTTCTTT
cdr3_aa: CASSLNGPDRPGWMNTEAFF

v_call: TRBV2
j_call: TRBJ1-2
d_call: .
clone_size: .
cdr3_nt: TGTGCCAGCAGTATACAGCATTTTGGGAGCTATGGCTACACCTTC
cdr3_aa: CASSIQHFGSYGYTF

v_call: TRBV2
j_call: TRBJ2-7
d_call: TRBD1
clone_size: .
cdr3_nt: TGTGCCAGCAGTGTCGCATGGGGACAGTCCTACGAGCAGTACTTC
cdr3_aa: CASSVAWGQSYEQYF

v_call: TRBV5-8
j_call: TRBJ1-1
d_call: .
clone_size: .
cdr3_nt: TGTGCCAGCAGCTTCGGACAGACAGTCTTGAACACTGAAGCTTTCTTT
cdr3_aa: CASSFGQTVLNTEAFF

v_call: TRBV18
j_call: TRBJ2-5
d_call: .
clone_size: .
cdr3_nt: TGTGCCAGCTCACCAGTCAGGTCGGAAGAGACCCAGTACTTC
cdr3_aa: CASSPVRSEETQYF

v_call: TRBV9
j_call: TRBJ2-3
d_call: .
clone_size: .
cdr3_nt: TGTGCCAGCAGCGTAGGAGGGCGGTTTTGGACTGGGTCTAGCACAGATACGCAGTATTTT
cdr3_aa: CASSVGGRFWTGSSTDTQYF

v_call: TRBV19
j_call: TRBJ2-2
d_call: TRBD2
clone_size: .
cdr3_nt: TGTGCCAGTAGTATTGAACTAGCGGGAGGGGGGACCGGGGAGCTGTTTTTT
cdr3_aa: CASSIELAGGGTGELFF

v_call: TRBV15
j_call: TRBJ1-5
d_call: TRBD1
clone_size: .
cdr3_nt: TGTGCCACCAGAAGACAGGGGGATCAGCCCCAGCATTTT
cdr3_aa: CATRRQGDQPQHF

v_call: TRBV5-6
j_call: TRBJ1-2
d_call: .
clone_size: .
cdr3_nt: TGTGCCAGCACCTTTGGCCTCGTAGGCTACACCTTC
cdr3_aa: CASTFGLVGYTF

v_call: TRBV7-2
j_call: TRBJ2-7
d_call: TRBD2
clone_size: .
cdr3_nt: TGTGCCAGCAGCATCGGGACTAGCGGTACCTACGAGCAGTACTTC
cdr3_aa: CASSIGTSGTYEQYF

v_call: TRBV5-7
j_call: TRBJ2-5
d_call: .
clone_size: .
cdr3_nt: TGTGCCAGCAGCTTGGCGCGGGGGCTAGAGACCCAGTACTTC
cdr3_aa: CASSLARGLETQYF

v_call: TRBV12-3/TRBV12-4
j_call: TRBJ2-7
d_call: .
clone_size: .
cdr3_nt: TGTGCCAGCAGCCCTCGGGGCTCCTACGAGCAGTACTTC
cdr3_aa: CASSPRGSYEQYF

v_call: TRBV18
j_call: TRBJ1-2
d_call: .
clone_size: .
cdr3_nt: TGTGCCAGCTCACCAGTTGGGCACGGGGGATATGGCTACACCTTC
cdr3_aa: CASSPVGHGGYGYTF

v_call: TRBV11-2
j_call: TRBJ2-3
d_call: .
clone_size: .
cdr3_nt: TGTGCCAGCAGACTCCGGAGGACTACCAGCACAGATACGCAGTATTTT
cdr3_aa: CASRLRRTTSTDTQYF

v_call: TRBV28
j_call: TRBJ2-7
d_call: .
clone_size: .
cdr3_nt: TGTGCCAGCAGTCCGGGTCGAGGGTACGAGCAGTACTTC
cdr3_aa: CASSPGRGYEQYF

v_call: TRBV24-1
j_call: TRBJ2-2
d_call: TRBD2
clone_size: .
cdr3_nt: TGTGCCACCAGTGATAGGCGGGTAGCGGGAGGTCGCACCGGGGAGCTGTTTTTT
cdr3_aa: CATSDRRVAGGRTGELFF